This T cell receptor (beta chain) was captured by sequencing in a study of cytomegalovirus exposure and HLA in healthy donors. The V and J ends lost 2 bases and 5 bases, in that order; junction bases with no gene match: 6. Germline lookup yields CDR1 SQVTM and CDR2 ANQGSEA. The CDR3 has 14 amino acids. Generated by immunoSEQ multiplex PCR, the TCRdb table keeps only in-frame clones and is missing some. Among some 200,000 clones listed, approximately 89% were seen once. The TCR comes from a man younger than 40 in good health and CMV-seropositive. V gene TRBV29-1 combines with J gene TRBJ1-2, with 9 bases aligning to TRBD1. The material sequenced was PBMCs. The CDR3 protein is CSVESETGGYGYTF. The CDR3 DNA follows: TGCAGCGTTGAATCGGAGACAGGGGGATATGGCTACACCTTC.